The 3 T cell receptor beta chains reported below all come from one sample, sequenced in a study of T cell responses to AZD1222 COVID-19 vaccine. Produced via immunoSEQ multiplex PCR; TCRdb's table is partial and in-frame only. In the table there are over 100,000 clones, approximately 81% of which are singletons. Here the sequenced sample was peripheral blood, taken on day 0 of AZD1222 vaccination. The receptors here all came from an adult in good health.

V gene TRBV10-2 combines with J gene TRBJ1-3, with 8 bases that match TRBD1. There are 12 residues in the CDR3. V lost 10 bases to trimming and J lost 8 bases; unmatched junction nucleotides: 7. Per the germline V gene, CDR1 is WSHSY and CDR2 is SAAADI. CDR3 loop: CATKDREDTIYF. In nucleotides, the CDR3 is TGCGCCACCAAGGACAGGGAGGACACCATATATTTT.

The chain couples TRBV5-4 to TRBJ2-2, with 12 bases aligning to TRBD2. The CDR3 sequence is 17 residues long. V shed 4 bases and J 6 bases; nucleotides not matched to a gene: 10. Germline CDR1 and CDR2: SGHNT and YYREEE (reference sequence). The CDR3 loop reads CASSLRRLAGAAGELFF. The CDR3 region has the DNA TGTGCCAGCAGCCTTCGTCGACTAGCGGGAGCGGCCGGGGAGCTGTTTTTT.

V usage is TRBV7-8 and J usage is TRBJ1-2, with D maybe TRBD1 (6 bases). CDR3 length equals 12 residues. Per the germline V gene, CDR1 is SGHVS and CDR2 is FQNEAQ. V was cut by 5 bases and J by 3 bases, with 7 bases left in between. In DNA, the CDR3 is TGTGCCAGCAGCCCAGGGGACTATGGCTACACCTTC. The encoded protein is CASSPGDYGYTF.